The rows below give T cell receptor beta chains drawn from one sample of a study of T cells in Graves' hyperthyroidism and ophthalmopathy. TCRdb re-called the multiplex PCR reads with MiXCR, one entry per CDR3 protein. Of fewer than 500,000 distinct CDR3 sequences listed, 14% to 15% are singletons. Sample: blood. Receptors originate from a young man with Graves' ophthalmopathy. Both conserved end residues are part of each CDR3. Each record gives: V gene, D gene, J gene, clone size, CDR3 length, CDR3 DNA, CDR3 protein. A D gene is named only where the DNA matches it firmly. The size of a clone is reported for some rows only, either as once, few or many, or as a class for expanded clones.

TRBV6-1	NA	TRBJ2-3	few	12	TGTGCCAGCAGTCAACCCACAGATACGCAGTATTTT	CASSQPTDTQYF
TRBV29-1	NA	TRBJ1-2	many	14	TGCAGCGTTGAAGATACGGACGCACACTATGGCTACACCTTC	CSVEDTDAHYGYTF
TRBV11-2	TRBD1	TRBJ2-7	many	14	TGTGCCAGCAGCTACCGGGACAGTGACTACGAGCAGTACTTC	CASSYRDSDYEQYF
TRBV11-2	TRBD1	TRBJ2-2	many	15	TGTGCCAGCAGCTTGGACAGGGCGAACACCGGGGAGCTGTTTTTT	CASSLDRANTGELFF
TRBV6-2/TRBV6-3	NA	TRBJ1-4	few	16	TGTGCCAGCAGCGACAACTTACAGGGAGGGTATGAAAAACTGTTTTTT	CASSDNLQGGYEKLFF
TRBV12-5	TRBD1	TRBJ2-1	many	14	TGTGCTAGTGGTTTGCCTACAGGGGGCAATGAGCAGTTCTTC	CASGLPTGGNEQFF
TRBV9	NA	TRBJ2-7	few	15	TGTGCCAGCAGCGTCGAACCGGTCGCTTCCTACGAGCAGTACTTC	CASSVEPVASYEQYF
TRBV7-9	NA	TRBJ1-6	many	12	TGTGCCAGCAGCCCTCAGGGGTCACCCCTCCACTTT	CASSPQGSPLHF
TRBV7-2	TRBD1	TRBJ2-7	many	15	TGTGCCAGCAGCCGACCCGGGACAGGGAGCCACGAGCAGTACTTC	CASSRPGTGSHEQYF
TRBV20-1	NA	TRBJ2-5	NA	15	TGCAGTGCTCCAAAGGGGGGGGGGGGCAGTAAGGCCCAGTACTTC	CSAPKGGGGSKAQYF
TRBV5-1	NA	TRBJ1-1	many	12	TGCGCCAGCAGCTTCGGGGGGCTTGAAGCTTTCTTT	CASSFGGLEAFF
TRBV5-1	NA	TRBJ2-2	few	14	TGCGCCAGCAGGCTAACAACAGGGACCGGGGAGCTGTTTTTT	CASRLTTGTGELFF
TRBV7-2	TRBD2	TRBJ2-1	many	17	TGTGCCAGCAGCTTACCTAGCGGGGGGGCCTCCGACAATGAGCAGTTCTTC	CASSLPSGGASDNEQFF
TRBV6-1	NA	TRBJ1-4	few	18	TGTGCCAGCAGTGAAGTGCCGCCCGGGCACACAACTAATGAAAAACTGTTTTTT	CASSEVPPGHTTNEKLFF
TRBV11-2	NA	TRBJ1-2	many	15	TGTGCCAGCAGCTTAGTCCAAGGTGCTAACTATGGCTACACCTTC	CASSLVQGANYGYTF
TRBV15	NA	TRBJ1-4	few	15	TGTGCCACCAGCGGGACCCAGGGGTTGGGTGAAAAACTGTTTTTT	CATSGTQGLGEKLFF
TRBV7-2	TRBD2	TRBJ2-2	many	14	TGTGCCAGCAGCAATAGCGGGGCGGCCGGGGAGCTGTTTTTT	CASSNSGAAGELFF
TRBV7-8	NA	TRBJ1-3	many	13	TGTGCCAGCAGCCCACTCAGAAGAAACACCATATATTTT	CASSPLRRNTIYF
TRBV9	TRBD2	TRBJ2-1	NA	14	TGTGCCAGCAGTGCTAGCGGGAGAGGTGATGAGCAGTTCTTC	CASSASGRGDEQFF
TRBV20-1	NA	TRBJ2-1	many	15	TGCAGTGCCCCCAGGGTTGGGAACCCTTACAATGAGCAGTTCTTC	CSAPRVGNPYNEQFF
TRBV20-1	NA	TRBJ1-2	many	13	TGCAGTGCCGTAGGAGGGGAGGACTATGGCTACACCTTC	CSAVGGEDYGYTF
TRBV10-2	NA	TRBJ2-3	many	15	TGCGCCAGCAGTGTGAGGGCCGGTAGCACAGATACGCAGTATTTT	CASSVRAGSTDTQYF
TRBV11-2	TRBD1	TRBJ2-1	many	14	TGTGCCAGCAGCTATCTGGACAGGGGCGATGAGCAGTTCTTC	CASSYLDRGDEQFF
TRBV29-1	NA	TRBJ1-4	NA	12	TGCAGCGTTGTACAGGGTAATGAAAAACTGTTTTTT	CSVVQGNEKLFF
TRBV6-1	NA	TRBJ2-7	many	14	TGTGCCAGCAGTCATGACACCGGACCCTACGAGCAGTACTTC	CASSHDTGPYEQYF
TRBV6-1	NA	TRBJ2-1	NA	14	TGTGCCAGCAATGGAGGACTTTCAAACAATGAGCAGTTCTTC	CASNGGLSNNEQFF
TRBV20-1	TRBD2	TRBJ2-3	few	17	TGCAGTGCCATGACGGGGGGTCTAGCGGAAATCACAGATACGCAGTATTTT	CSAMTGGLAEITDTQYF
TRBV18	NA	TRBJ2-5	NA	14	TGTGCCAGCTCACCACCGGCCGGGGACGAGACCCAGTACTTC	CASSPPAGDETQYF
TRBV6-1	NA	TRBJ1-4	NA	15	TGTGCCAGCAGTGATGTCGCACTCCGGAGAGAAAAACTGTTTTTT	CASSDVALRREKLFF
TRBV3-1	NA	TRBJ1-1	many	15	TGTGCCAGCAGCCAAGCCATTGAATTGAACACTGAAGCTTTCTTT	CASSQAIELNTEAFF
TRBV12-3/TRBV12-4	NA	TRBJ2-5	many	14	TGTGCCAGCAGTTTACTACAGGGCCCCGAGACCCAGTACTTC	CASSLLQGPETQYF
TRBV6-2/TRBV6-3	TRBD1	TRBJ1-2	few	13	TGTGCCAGCAGCTGGACAGGGAGGGATGGCTACACCTTC	CASSWTGRDGYTF
TRBV10-1	NA	TRBJ2-7	NA	15	TGCGCCAGCAGTGAGAAGGCGGAACCACCCTACGAGCAGTACTTC	CASSEKAEPPYEQYF
TRBV4-1	NA	TRBJ1-4	few	13	TGCGCCAGCAGCCAAGGGACATTTGAAAAACTGTTTTTT	CASSQGTFEKLFF
TRBV6-1	TRBD2	TRBJ2-2	NA	15	TGTGCCAGCAGTGATAGCGGGGCTGGGACCGGGGAGCTGGTTTTT	CASSDSGAGTGELVF
TRBV12-3/TRBV12-4	NA	TRBJ2-1	few	12	TGTGCCAGCAGCCTTACTAGTATTGAGCAGTTCTTC	CASSLTSIEQFF
TRBV10-2	NA	TRBJ2-3	many	15	TGCGCCAGCAGTGAGTCTTGGTCAGGGGCAGATACGCAGTATTTT	CASSESWSGADTQYF
TRBV7-7	NA	TRBJ2-2	many	14	TGTGCTAGCAGCTTAGATGTCACGGCCGGGGAGCTGTTTTTT	CASSLDVTAGELFF
TRBV7-9	TRBD2	TRBJ2-7	NA	16	TGTGCCAGCAGTAGGGGGCTAGCGGGGACAGAGCGCGAGCAGTACTTC	CASSRGLAGTEREQYF
TRBV12-3/TRBV12-4	NA	TRBJ2-7	few	12	TGTGCCAGCAGCACAGAAACCTACGAGCAGTACTTC	CASSTETYEQYF
TRBV7-9	NA	TRBJ2-5	many	11	TGTGCCAGCAGTGCCACGGAGACCCAGTACTTC	CASSATETQYF
TRBV12-3/TRBV12-4	TRBD1	TRBJ2-6	many	20	TGTGCCAGCAGTTCCCGACAGGGGCTTATATTGGGCTCTGGGGCCAACGTCCTGACTTTC	CASSSRQGLILGSGANVLTF
TRBV7-9	NA	TRBJ2-1	many	12	TGTGCCGGGGGAGCAGACAACAATGAGCAGTTCTTC	CAGGADNNEQFF
TRBV11-3	NA	TRBJ2-7	many	12	TGTGCCAGCAGCCAGGGCGCGGTCGAGCAGTACTTC	CASSQGAVEQYF
TRBV6-1	NA	TRBJ2-5	many	14	TGTGCCAGCAGTAGGGAGGTAGAGCAAGAGACCCAGTACTTC	CASSREVEQETQYF
TRBV6-2/TRBV6-3	TRBD1	TRBJ1-2	many	17	TGTGCCAGCAGTTACACCCCCCTGACAGGGGCCAACTATGGCTACACCTTC	CASSYTPLTGANYGYTF
TRBV15	NA	TRBJ2-7	NA	13	TGTGCCACCAGTGCCGGGACCGAGTACGAGCAGTACTTC	CATSAGTEYEQYF
TRBV19	NA	TRBJ2-1	many	14	TGTGCCAGTAGTATAGATAAGAAGTACAATGAGCAGTTCTTC	CASSIDKKYNEQFF
TRBV6-8	TRBD2	TRBJ2-5	many	16	TGTGCCAGCAGTTACTCTACTAGCGGGGACCAAGAGACCCAGTACTTC	CASSYSTSGDQETQYF
TRBV5-1	TRBD1	TRBJ1-1	many	15	TGCGCCAGCAGCTCCTCAGGACAGGGGCTCACTGAAGCTTTCTTT	CASSSSGQGLTEAFF
TRBV20-1	TRBD2	TRBJ2-1	many	14	TGCAGTGCTGTGACTAGCGGGGTTTTCAATGAGCAGTTCTTC	CSAVTSGVFNEQFF
TRBV7-3	TRBD1	TRBJ1-4	NA	14	TGTGCCAGCGGTCTGGGACAGGGAAGGGAAAAACTGTTTTTT	CASGLGQGREKLFF
TRBV6-1	NA	TRBJ2-7	many	12	TGTGCCAGCAGGGCCGGGACACCCGAGCAGTACTTC	CASRAGTPEQYF